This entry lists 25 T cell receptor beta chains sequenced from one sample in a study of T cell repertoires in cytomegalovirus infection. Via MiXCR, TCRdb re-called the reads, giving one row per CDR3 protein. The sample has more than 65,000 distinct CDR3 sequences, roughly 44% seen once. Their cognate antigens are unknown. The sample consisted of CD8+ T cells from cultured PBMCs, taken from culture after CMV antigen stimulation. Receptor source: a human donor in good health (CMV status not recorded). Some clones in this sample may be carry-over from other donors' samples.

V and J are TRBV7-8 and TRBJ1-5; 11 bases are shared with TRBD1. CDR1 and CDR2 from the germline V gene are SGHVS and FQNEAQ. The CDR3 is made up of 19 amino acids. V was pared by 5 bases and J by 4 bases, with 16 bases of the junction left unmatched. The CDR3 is CASSLRPGQGGIENQPQHF. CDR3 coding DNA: TGTGCCAGCAGCCTACGACCGGGACAGGGGGGGATCGAAAATCAGCCCCAGCATTTT.

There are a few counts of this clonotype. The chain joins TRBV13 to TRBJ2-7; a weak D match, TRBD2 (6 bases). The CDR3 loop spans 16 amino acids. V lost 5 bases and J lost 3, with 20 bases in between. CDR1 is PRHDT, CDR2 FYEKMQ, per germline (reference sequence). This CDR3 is CASSPTPLAYNYEQYF. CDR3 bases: TGTGCCAGCAGCCCGACCCCTCTAGCGTATAACTACGAGCAGTACTTC.

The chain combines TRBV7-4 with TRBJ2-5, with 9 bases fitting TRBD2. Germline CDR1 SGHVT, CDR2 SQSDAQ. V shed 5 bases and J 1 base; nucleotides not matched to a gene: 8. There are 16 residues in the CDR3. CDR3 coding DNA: TGTGCCAGCAGCCAGACGCGCGGGGGGGCCCAAGAGACCCAGTACTTC. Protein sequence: CASSQTRGGAQETQYF.

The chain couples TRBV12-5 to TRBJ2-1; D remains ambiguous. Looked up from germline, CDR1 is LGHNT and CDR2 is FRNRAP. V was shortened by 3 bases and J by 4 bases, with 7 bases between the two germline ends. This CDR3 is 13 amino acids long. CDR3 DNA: TGTGCTAGTGGTTTTTCCAGATACAATGAGCAGTTCTTC. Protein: CASGFSRYNEQFF.

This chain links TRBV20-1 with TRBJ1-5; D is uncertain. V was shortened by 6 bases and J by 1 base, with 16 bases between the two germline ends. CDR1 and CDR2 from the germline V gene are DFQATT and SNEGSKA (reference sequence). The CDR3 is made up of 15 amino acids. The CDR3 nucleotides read TGCAGTGCGAAAAACCGGGAAGTGAGCAATCAGCCCCAGCATTTT. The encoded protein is CSAKNREVSNQPQHF.

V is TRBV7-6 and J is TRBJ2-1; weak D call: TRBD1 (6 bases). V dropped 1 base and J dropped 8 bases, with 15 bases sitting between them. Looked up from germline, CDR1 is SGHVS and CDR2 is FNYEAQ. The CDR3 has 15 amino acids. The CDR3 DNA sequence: TGTGCCAGCAGCTTAGTTGCAGGGGAGTTGGATGAGCAGTTCTTC. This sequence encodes CASSLVAGELDEQFF.

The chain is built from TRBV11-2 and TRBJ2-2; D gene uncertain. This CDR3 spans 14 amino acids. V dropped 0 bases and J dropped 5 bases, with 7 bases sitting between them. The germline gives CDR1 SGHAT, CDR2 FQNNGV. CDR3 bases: TGTGCCAGCAGCTTAGATATAAGGACCGGGGAGCTGTTTTTT. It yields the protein CASSLDIRTGELFF.

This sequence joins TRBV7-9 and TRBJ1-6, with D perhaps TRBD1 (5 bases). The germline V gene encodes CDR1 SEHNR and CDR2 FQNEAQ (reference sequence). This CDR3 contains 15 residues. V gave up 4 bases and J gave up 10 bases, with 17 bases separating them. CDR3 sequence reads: CASSSAGPGNSPLHF. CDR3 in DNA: TGTGCCAGCAGCTCCGCCGGTCCAGGGAACTCACCCCTCCACTTT.

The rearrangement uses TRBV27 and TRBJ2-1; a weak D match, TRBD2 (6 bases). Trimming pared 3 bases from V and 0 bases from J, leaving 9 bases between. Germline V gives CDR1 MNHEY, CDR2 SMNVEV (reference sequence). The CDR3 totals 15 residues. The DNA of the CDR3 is TGTGCCAGCAGTTTCGGGAGAAGCTCCTACAATGAGCAGTTCTTC. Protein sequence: CASSFGRSSYNEQFF.

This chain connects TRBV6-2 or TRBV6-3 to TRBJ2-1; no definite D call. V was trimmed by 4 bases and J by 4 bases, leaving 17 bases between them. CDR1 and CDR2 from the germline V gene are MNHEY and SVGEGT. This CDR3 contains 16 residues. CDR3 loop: CASSSSVVLSYNEQFF. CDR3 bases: TGTGCCAGCAGTTCATCAGTGGTTTTAAGTTACAATGAGCAGTTCTTC.

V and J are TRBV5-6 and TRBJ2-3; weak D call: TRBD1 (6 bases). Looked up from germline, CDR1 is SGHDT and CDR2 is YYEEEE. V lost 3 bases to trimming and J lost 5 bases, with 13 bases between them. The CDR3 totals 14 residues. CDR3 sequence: CASSYNRDGDTQYF. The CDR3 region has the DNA TGTGCCAGCAGCTATAACAGGGACGGAGATACGCAGTATTTT. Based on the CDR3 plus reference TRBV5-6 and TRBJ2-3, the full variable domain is DAGVTQSPTHLIKTRGQQVTLRCSPKSGHDTVSWYQQALGQGPQFIFQYYEEEERQRGNFPDRFSGHQFPNYSSELNVNALLLGDSALYLCASSYNRDGDTQYFGPGTRLTVL.

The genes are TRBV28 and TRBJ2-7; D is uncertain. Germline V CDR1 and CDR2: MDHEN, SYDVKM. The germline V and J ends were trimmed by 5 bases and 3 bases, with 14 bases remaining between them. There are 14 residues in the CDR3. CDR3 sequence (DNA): TGTGCCAGCAGTCCCGCCAACCTCGACTACGAGCAGTACTTC. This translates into CASSPANLDYEQYF.

This CDR3 reads CASSYSGGSGNTIYF. As DNA, the CDR3 is TGTGCCAGCAGTTACTCAGGGGGCTCTGGAAACACCATATATTTT. The chain joins TRBV6-5 to TRBJ1-3, with a weak D call TRBD1 (6 bases). The CDR3 runs 15 residues. V was cut by 0 bases and J by 0 bases, with 6 bases left in between. The germline CDR1 and CDR2 sequences are MNHEY and SVGAGI.

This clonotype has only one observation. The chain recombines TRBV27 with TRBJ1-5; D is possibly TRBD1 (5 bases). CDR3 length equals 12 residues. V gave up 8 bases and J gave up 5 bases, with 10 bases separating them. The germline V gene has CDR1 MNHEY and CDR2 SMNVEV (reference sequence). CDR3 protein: CASRQGYQPQHF. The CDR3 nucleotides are TGTGCCAGCCGTCAGGGATATCAGCCCCAGCATTTT.

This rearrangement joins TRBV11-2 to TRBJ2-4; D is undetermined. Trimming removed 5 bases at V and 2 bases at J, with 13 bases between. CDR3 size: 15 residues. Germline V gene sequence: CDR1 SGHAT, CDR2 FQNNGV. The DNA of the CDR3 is TGTGCCAGCAGCCCTATTGGAAGTACCAAAAACATTCAGTACTTC. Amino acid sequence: CASSPIGSTKNIQYF.

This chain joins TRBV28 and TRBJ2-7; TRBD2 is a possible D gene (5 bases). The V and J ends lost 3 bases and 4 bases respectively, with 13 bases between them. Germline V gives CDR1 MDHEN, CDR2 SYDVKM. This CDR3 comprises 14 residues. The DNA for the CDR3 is TGTGCCAGCAGTTTCGCGTTAGGGAGTTACGAGCAGTACTTC. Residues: CASSFALGSYEQYF.

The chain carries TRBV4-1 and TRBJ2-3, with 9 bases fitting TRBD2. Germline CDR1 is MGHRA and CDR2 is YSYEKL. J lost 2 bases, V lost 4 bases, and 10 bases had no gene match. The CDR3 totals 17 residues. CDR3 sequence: CASSPEGPSGVTDTQYF. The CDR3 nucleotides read TGCGCCAGCAGCCCAGAGGGGCCTAGCGGGGTCACAGATACGCAGTATTTT.

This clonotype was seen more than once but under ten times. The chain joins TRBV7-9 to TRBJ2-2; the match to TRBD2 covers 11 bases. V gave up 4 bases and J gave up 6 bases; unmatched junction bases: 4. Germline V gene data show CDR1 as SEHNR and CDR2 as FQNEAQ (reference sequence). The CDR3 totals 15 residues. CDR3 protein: CASSSTSGRAGELFF. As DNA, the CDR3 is TGTGCCAGCAGCTCCACTAGCGGGAGAGCCGGGGAGCTGTTTTTT.

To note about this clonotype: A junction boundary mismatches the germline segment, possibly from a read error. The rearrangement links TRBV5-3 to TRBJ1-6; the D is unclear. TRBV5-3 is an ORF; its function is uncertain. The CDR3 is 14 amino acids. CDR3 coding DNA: TGTGCCAGCAGCTTGTCTCGGGGTAATTCACCCCTCCACTTT. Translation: CASSLSRGNSPLHF.

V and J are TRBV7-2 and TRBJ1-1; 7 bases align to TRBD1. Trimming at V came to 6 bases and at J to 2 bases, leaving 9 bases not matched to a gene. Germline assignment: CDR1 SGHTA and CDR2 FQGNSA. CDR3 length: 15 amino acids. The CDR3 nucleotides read TGTGCCAGCAGTAGACAGGGCTCACTTAACACTGAAGCTTTCTTT. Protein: CASSRQGSLNTEAFF.

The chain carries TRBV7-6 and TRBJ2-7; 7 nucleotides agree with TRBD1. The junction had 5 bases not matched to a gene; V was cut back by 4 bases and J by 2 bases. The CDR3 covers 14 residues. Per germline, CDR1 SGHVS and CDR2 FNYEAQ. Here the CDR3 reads CASSSGQTPYEQYF. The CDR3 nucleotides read TGTGCCAGCAGCTCGGGACAGACCCCCTACGAGCAGTACTTC.

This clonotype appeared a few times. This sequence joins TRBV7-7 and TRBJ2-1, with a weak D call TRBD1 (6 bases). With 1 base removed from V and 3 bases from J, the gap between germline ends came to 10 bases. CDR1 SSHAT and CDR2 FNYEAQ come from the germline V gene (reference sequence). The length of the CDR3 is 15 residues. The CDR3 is CASSLEQGSYNEQFF. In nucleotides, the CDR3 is TGTGCCAGCAGCTTAGAACAGGGAAGCTACAATGAGCAGTTCTTC. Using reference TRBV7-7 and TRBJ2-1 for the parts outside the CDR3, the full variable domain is GAGVSQSPRYKVTKRGQDVTLRCDPISSHATLYWYQQALGQGPEFLTYFNYEAQPDKSGLPSDRFSAERPEGSISTLTIQRTEQRDSAMYRCASSLEQGSYNEQFFGPGTRLTVL.

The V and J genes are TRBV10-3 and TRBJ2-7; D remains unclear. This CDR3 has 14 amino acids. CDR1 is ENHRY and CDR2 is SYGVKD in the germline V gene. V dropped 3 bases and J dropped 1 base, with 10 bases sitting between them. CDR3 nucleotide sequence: TGTGCCATCAGTGATCAGGTTGCTTCCTACGAGCAGTACTTC. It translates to CAISDQVASYEQYF.

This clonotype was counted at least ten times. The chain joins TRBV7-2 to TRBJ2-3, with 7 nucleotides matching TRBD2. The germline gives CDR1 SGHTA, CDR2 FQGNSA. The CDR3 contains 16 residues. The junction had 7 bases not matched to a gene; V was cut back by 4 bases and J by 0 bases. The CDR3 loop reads CASSSLRGESTDTQYF. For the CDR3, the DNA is TGTGCCAGCAGCTCCCTCCGGGGGGAGAGCACAGATACGCAGTATTTT.

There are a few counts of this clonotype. The CDR3 coding sequence is TGTGCCAGCAGCCTTGGCATGGGGAGCACCTACGAGCAGTACTTC. Its translation is CASSLGMGSTYEQYF. The chain employs TRBV7-6 and TRBJ2-7, with TRBD2 as a possible D gene (5 bases). The CDR3 is made up of 15 amino acids. Germline V lookup: CDR1 SGHVS, CDR2 FNYEAQ. The germline V and J ends were trimmed by 5 bases and 2 bases, with 16 bases remaining between them.